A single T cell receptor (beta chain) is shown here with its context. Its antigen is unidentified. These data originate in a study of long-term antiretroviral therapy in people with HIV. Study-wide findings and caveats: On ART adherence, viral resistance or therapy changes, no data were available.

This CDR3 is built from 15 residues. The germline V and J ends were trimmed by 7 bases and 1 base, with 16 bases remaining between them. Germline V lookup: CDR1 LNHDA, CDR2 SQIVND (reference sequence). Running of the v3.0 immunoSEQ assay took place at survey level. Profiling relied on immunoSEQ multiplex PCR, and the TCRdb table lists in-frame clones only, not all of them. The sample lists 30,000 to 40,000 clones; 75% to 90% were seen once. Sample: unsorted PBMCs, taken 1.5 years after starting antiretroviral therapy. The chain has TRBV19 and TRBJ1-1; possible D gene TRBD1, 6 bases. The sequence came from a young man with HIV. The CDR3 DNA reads TGTGCCAGTACCCTGGGGACATGGGGGAACACTGAAGCTTTCTTT. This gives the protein CASTLGTWGNTEAFF.